The 27 T cell receptor beta chains below were found in one sample sequenced in a study of T cell responses to AZD1222 COVID-19 vaccine. Clones were read by immunoSEQ multiplex PCR, and TCRdb kept only the in-frame ones, dropping some. The data contain 130,000 to 150,000 clones, approximately 90% of them singletons. This specimen consisted of peripheral blood, obtained on day 0 of AZD1222 vaccination. These receptors originate from an adult in good health.

This sequence joins TRBV2 and TRBJ1-5; the D gene is possibly TRBD1 (6 bases). Germline V CDR1 and CDR2: SNHLY, FYNNEI. The CDR3 sequence is 15 residues long. Between the trimmed V and J ends, which lost 4 bases and 4 bases, there was a span of 14 bases. The CDR3 coding sequence is TGTGCCAGCAGTGGCGAACAGGGTAGAAATCAGCCCCAGCATTTT. This sequence encodes CASSGEQGRNQPQHF.

The rearrangement joins TRBV5-1 to TRBJ2-2; D is unclear. Germline V lookup: CDR1 SGHRS, CDR2 YFSETQ. CDR3 length: 16 residues. Trimming took off 0 bases at V and 8 bases at J, with 17 bases between the two ends. CDR3 protein: CASSLGGFGFPGELFF. CDR3 nucleotide sequence: TGCGCCAGCAGCTTGGGCGGTTTCGGGTTTCCGGGGGAGCTGTTTTTT.

This chain connects TRBV6-2 or TRBV6-3 to TRBJ1-5; D not resolved. Trimming took off 1 base at V and 4 bases at J, with 5 bases between the two ends. This CDR3 has 13 amino acids. Germline V gene data show CDR1 as MNHEY and CDR2 as SVGEGT. The DNA of the CDR3 is TGTGCCAGCAGTTACTGGGAGAATCAGCCCCAGCATTTT. It translates to CASSYWENQPQHF.

The V call is TRBV30, the J call TRBJ1-2; D unclear. The CDR3 length is 14 residues. V shed 4 bases and J shed 4 bases, with 16 bases lying between them. Germline lookup yields CDR1 GTSNPN and CDR2 SVGIG (reference sequence). The CDR3 DNA reads as TGTGCCTGGAACCCGGGGATCCTGGGCTATGGCTACACCTTC. This codes for CAWNPGILGYGYTF.

The chain uses TRBV6-1 and TRBJ1-4; no clear D. V gave up 2 bases and J gave up 8 bases, with 15 bases separating them. CDR3 length: 15 residues. Germline V lookup: CDR1 MNHNS, CDR2 SASEGT. The CDR3 region is CASSETTIASEKLFF. CDR3 DNA sequence: TGTGCCAGCAGTGAAACAACCATAGCCAGCGAAAAACTGTTTTTT.

For the CDR3, the DNA is TGCGCCAGCAGCCAGGGGGTTACCTACGAGCAGTACTTC. Its translation: CASSQGVTYEQYF. The chain uses TRBV4-3 and TRBJ2-7; D tentatively reads TRBD1 or TRBD2 (5 bases each). V dropped 3 bases and J dropped 2 bases, with 8 bases sitting between them. Germline loops: CDR1 LGHNA, CDR2 YSLEER. The CDR3 covers 13 residues.

The chain recombines TRBV13 with TRBJ2-1; D is undetermined. The germline V and J ends were trimmed by 2 bases and 8 bases, with 10 bases remaining between them. The length of the CDR3 is 13 residues. From germline, CDR1 is PRHDT and CDR2 FYEKMQ (reference sequence). CDR3 nucleotide sequence: TGTGCCAGCAGCTTATTAGTTAGCCATGAGCAGTTCTTC. Translation gives CASSLLVSHEQFF.

This rearrangement joins TRBV3-1 (or the pseudogene TRBV3-2) to TRBJ2-7, with 11 bases that match TRBD2. Per germline, CDR1 LGHDT and CDR2 YNNKEL (reference sequence). The ends lost 2 bases at V and 9 bases at J; junction bases unmatched: 6. The CDR3 has 14 amino acids. CDR3 sequence reads: CASSQSSGGRRQYF. In DNA form, the CDR3 reads TGTGCCAGCAGCCAATCTAGCGGGGGGCGGAGGCAGTACTTC.

The chain recombines TRBV6-5 with TRBJ2-1; D is possibly TRBD1 or TRBD2 (5 bases each). The CDR3 length is 11 residues. V lost 7 bases and J lost 10, with 11 bases in between. Germline CDR1 and CDR2: MNHEY and SVGAGI. CDR3 in amino acids: CASNPWGEQFF. In DNA form, the CDR3 reads TGTGCCAGCAACCCTTGGGGGGAGCAGTTCTTC.

V is TRBV19 and J is TRBJ1-1; no clear D. The V gene's germline CDR1 is LNHDA and CDR2 SQIVND (reference sequence). V was pared by 3 bases and J by 1 base, with 6 bases between. CDR3 size: 13 residues. This CDR3 reads CASSILQNTEAFF. The CDR3 DNA sequence: TGTGCCAGTAGTATCCTACAGAACACTGAAGCTTTCTTT.

This clone has a single count. This rearrangement joins TRBV7-8 to TRBJ1-6; TRBD1 matches 8 bases. Germline CDR1 reads SGHVS; CDR2 reads FQNEAQ. The CDR3 covers 17 residues. The V and J ends lost 5 bases and 4 bases, in that order; junction bases with no gene match: 10. In DNA form, the CDR3 reads TGTGCCAGCAGCCCTAGCCAGGGGGCAGATTATAATTCACCCCTCCACTTT. Amino acids: CASSPSQGADYNSPLHF.

The chain uses TRBV7-2 and TRBJ1-6; unclear D gene. This CDR3 region has 13 residues. Germline V lookup: CDR1 SGHTA, CDR2 FQGNSA. The V end was cut by 0 bases, the J end by 11 bases, with 8 bases between. The CDR3 sequence is CASSLASGAPLHF. The DNA of the CDR3 is TGTGCCAGCAGCTTAGCGAGTGGGGCACCCCTCCACTTT.

The V gene is TRBV5-6, the J gene TRBJ2-7; perhaps TRBD2 as D (5 bases). Germline-derived CDR1 and CDR2 are SGHDT and YYEEEE. V lost 1 base to trimming and J lost 6 bases, with 17 bases between them. This CDR3 contains 15 residues. The CDR3 coding sequence is TGTGCCAGCAGCTTGAGCATCTATACGGGGAGCGAGCAGTACTTC. Translating gives CASSLSIYTGSEQYF.

The V gene is TRBV29-1, the J gene TRBJ2-7, with D unresolved. CDR3 size: 11 residues. Trimming took off 2 bases at V and 2 bases at J, with 4 bases between the two ends. CDR1 and CDR2 from the germline V gene are SQVTM and ANQGSEA. CDR3 DNA sequence: TGCAGCGTTGAAAAGACCTACGAGCAGTACTTC. Translation: CSVEKTYEQYF.

This sequence joins TRBV25-1 and TRBJ2-2; 8 nucleotides align to TRBD1. This CDR3 spans 13 amino acids. Germline lookup yields CDR1 MGHDK and CDR2 SYGVNS. The ends lost 1 base at V and 9 bases at J; junction bases unmatched: 1. The CDR3 here is CASSEWDRRELFF. CDR3 bases: TGTGCCAGCAGTGAATGGGACAGGCGGGAGCTGTTTTTT.

In DNA form, the CDR3 reads TGTGCCAGCAGCTCACGGACAGGGGTCAGAAACACCATATATTTT. This translates into CASSSRTGVRNTIYF. The genes are TRBV7-2 and TRBJ1-3; 9 positions agree with TRBD1. This CDR3 comprises 15 residues. In germline, CDR1 is SGHTA, CDR2 FQGNSA. V shed 4 bases and J 5 bases; nucleotides not matched to a gene: 6.

CDR3 sequence (DNA): TGCAGCGTTGTTCAGTTATCCTACAATGAGCAGTTCTTC. Translating gives CSVVQLSYNEQFF. The chain combines TRBV29-1 with TRBJ2-1, with no clear D. CDR1 is SQVTM, CDR2 ANQGSEA, per germline. V lost 4 bases and J 1 base, leaving 8 bases between the germline ends. CDR3 length: 13 residues.

This clone came up a few times. The rearrangement links TRBV6-4 to TRBJ2-1; 12 nucleotides agree with TRBD2. There are 15 residues in the CDR3. Germline V gene sequence: CDR1 MRHNA, CDR2 SNTAGT. V shed 5 bases, J shed 8 bases, and the junction held 7 bases outside the gene matches. CDR3 amino acids: CASSKTSGGRDEQFF. The CDR3 nucleotides are TGTGCCAGCAGTAAGACTAGCGGGGGTAGGGATGAGCAGTTCTTC.

The chain is built from TRBV5-4 and TRBJ2-1, with D possibly being TRBD1 (6 bases). CDR1 is SGHNT, CDR2 YYREEE, per germline (reference sequence). V was cut by 2 bases and J by 0 bases, with 12 bases left in between. This CDR3 contains 16 residues. This CDR3 is CASSFRQVSSYNEQFF. DNA of the CDR3: TGTGCCAGCAGCTTTCGACAGGTGAGCTCCTACAATGAGCAGTTCTTC.

CDR3 in DNA: TGTGCCAGCAGCCCCCAGGGACTAGCGGGGAGTGATACGCAGTATTTT. This codes for CASSPQGLAGSDTQYF. The chain couples TRBV7-2 to TRBJ2-3, with 13 bases aligning to TRBD2. V dropped 5 bases and J dropped 6; count of bases not matched to a gene: 8. Germline CDR1 and CDR2: SGHTA and FQGNSA. CDR3 length: 16 amino acids.

The genes are TRBV25-1 and TRBJ1-6, with D unresolved. The germline CDR1 and CDR2 sequences are MGHDK and SYGVNS. V shed 4 bases and J shed 7 bases, with 17 bases lying between them. The CDR3 has 16 residues. The CDR3 region has the DNA TGTGCCAGCAGTGTCCTCGGATTCACGGGGAATTCACCCCTCCACTTT. It codes for CASSVLGFTGNSPLHF.

The rearrangement uses TRBV7-2 and TRBJ2-7; 10 positions match TRBD1. V trimming: 5 bases; J trimming: 5 bases; junction bases outside the gene matches: 6. This CDR3 is built from 14 residues. Germline lookup yields CDR1 SGHTA and CDR2 FQGNSA. The DNA for the CDR3 is TGTGCCAGCAGCAGTGGGACAGGGGTCAACGAGCAGTACTTC. Translated, it gives CASSSGTGVNEQYF.

V gene TRBV10-3 combines with J gene TRBJ2-1, with D maybe TRBD1 (5 bases). V dropped 0 bases and J dropped 8 bases, with 11 bases sitting between them. CDR3 size: 14 residues. The germline gives CDR1 ENHRY, CDR2 SYGVKD. Here the CDR3 reads CAISESGLWDEQFF. The DNA for the CDR3 is TGTGCCATCAGTGAGTCGGGGCTATGGGATGAGCAGTTCTTC.

The gene calls are TRBV7-2 and TRBJ1-2; 9 nucleotides match TRBD1. Per the germline V gene, CDR1 is SGHTA and CDR2 is FQGNSA. The V gene end was trimmed by 1 base and the J gene end by 7 bases; junction bases not matched to a gene: 4. CDR3 length equals 14 residues. CDR3 sequence reads: CASSLGGQGAGYTF. Written as DNA, the CDR3 is TGTGCCAGCAGCTTAGGGGGACAGGGTGCTGGCTACACCTTC.

V and J are TRBV12-3 or TRBV12-4 and TRBJ1-1; D is unresolved. The CDR3 has 13 amino acids. Trimming cost V 3 bases and J 4 bases, with 9 bases left between them. This CDR3 is CASSLQEGTEAFF. CDR3 coding DNA: TGTGCCAGCAGTTTGCAGGAAGGCACTGAAGCTTTCTTT.

The genes are TRBV4-3 and TRBJ2-2; D is possibly TRBD2 (5 bases). CDR1 and CDR2 (germline): LGHNA, YSLEER. The CDR3 totals 15 residues. Trimming pared 1 base from V and 6 bases from J, leaving 12 bases between. The CDR3 DNA reads as TGCGCCAGCAGCCAAGGGCTCGGGATCCCCGGGGAGCTGTTTTTT. Translation: CASSQGLGIPGELFF.

The gene calls are TRBV7-3 and TRBJ2-3, with D possibly being TRBD2 (5 bases). The germline V and J ends were trimmed by 4 bases and 0 bases, with 14 bases remaining between them. CDR1 SGHTA and CDR2 FQGTGA come from the germline V gene. CDR3 size: 16 residues. CDR3 region: CASSSPAEASTDTQYF. The CDR3 DNA reads as TGTGCCAGCAGCTCCCCAGCGGAGGCTAGCACAGATACGCAGTATTTT.